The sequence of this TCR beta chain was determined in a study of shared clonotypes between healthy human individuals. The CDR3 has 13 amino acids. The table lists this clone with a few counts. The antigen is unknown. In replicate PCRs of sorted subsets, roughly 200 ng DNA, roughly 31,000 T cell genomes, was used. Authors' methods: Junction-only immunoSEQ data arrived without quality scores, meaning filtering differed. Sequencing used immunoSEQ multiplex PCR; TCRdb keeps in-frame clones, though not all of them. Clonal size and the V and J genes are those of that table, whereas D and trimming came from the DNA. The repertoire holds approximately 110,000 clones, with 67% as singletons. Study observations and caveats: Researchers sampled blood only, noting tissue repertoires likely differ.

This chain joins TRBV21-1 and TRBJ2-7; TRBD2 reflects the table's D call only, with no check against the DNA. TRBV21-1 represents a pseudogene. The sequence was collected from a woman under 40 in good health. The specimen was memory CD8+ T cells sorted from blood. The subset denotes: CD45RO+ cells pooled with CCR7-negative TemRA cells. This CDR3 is CASTSRNSYEQYF. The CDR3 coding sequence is TGTGCCAGCACTTCTAGGAACTCCTACGAGCAGTACTTC.